These 27 T cell receptor beta chains originate from one sample sequenced in a study of blood T cell repertoires in COVID-19. Profiled with immunoSEQ multiplex PCR; TCRdb holds only in-frame clones, not every one. This sample has 150,000 to 200,000 clones, with roughly 89% found just once. Sequenced: peripheral blood. Receptors were obtained from a woman aged 18 to 35 who had recovered from COVID-19.

The chain carries TRBV7-2 and TRBJ1-2; 7 bases align to TRBD1. CDR3 length: 15 residues. Germline trimming cut 5 bases from V and 5 bases from J; bases unmatched to any gene: 11. Germline CDR1 reads SGHTA; CDR2 reads FQGNSA. The CDR3 DNA follows: TGTGCCAGCAGCCAAAGACAGGGTATCCCTTATGGCTACACCTTC. Its protein product is CASSQRQGIPYGYTF.

V is TRBV12-5 and J is TRBJ1-1, with 7 bases that match TRBD1. This CDR3 spans 16 amino acids. V lost 1 base and J lost 6; bases outside the gene matches: 11. CDR1 LGHNT and CDR2 FRNRAP come from the germline V gene. CDR3 coding DNA: TGTGCTAGTGGTTTGGCTGATCTAACCGACAGGGCTGAAGCTTTCTTT. Amino acids: CASGLADLTDRAEAFF.

Only one count was recorded for this clone. The V call is TRBV10-3, the J call TRBJ2-3; TRBD1 agrees at 8 bases. The J segment lost 1 base and the V segment lost 6 bases, leaving 9 bases of the junction unmatched. From germline, CDR1 is ENHRY and CDR2 SYGVKD. This CDR3 is built from 16 residues. The chain's CDR3 is CAIRTNPGQGTDTQYF. As DNA, the CDR3 is TGTGCCATCAGAACCAATCCGGGACAGGGCACAGATACGCAGTATTTT.

The table lists this clone with a count of one. V and J are TRBV5-4 and TRBJ1-4; 7 bases fit TRBD1. The CDR3 has 14 amino acids. Germline V CDR1 and CDR2: SGHNT, YYREEE (reference sequence). V lost 4 bases and J lost 8; bases outside the gene matches: 8. CDR3 sequence (DNA): TGTGCCAGCAGCCCCGACAGGGTACAAGAAAAACTGTTTTTT. Protein product: CASSPDRVQEKLFF.

The chain couples TRBV5-8 to TRBJ2-5; 7 positions match TRBD1. Trimming at V came to 0 bases and at J to 4 bases, leaving 12 bases not matched to a gene. Per germline, CDR1 SGHTS and CDR2 YDEGEE. The CDR3 runs to 17 residues. CDR3 bases: TGTGCCAGCAGCTTGGGCACCACAGAGGGGGCAGGAGAGACCCAGTACTTC. Encoded protein: CASSLGTTEGAGETQYF.

The rearrangement joins TRBV6-2 or TRBV6-3 to TRBJ1-1, with a tentative D call TRBD1 (6 bases). Trimming pared 3 bases from V and 6 bases from J, leaving 8 bases between. This CDR3 region has 12 residues. Germline CDR1 reads MNHEY; CDR2 reads SVGEGT. The CDR3 loop is CASSYRQAEAFF. CDR3 nucleotide sequence: TGTGCCAGCAGTTATAGACAGGCTGAAGCTTTCTTT.

This chain uses TRBV7-6 with TRBJ2-3; the match to TRBD2 covers 10 bases. V dropped 7 bases and J dropped 4; count of bases not matched to a gene: 8. The CDR3 has 15 residues. Per the germline V gene, CDR1 is SGHVS and CDR2 is FNYEAQ. Here the CDR3 DNA reads TGTGCCAGCACCCCACGGAGCGGGAGGGCAGATACGCAGTATTTT. Amino acid sequence: CASTPRSGRADTQYF.

This clone was counted a single time. The chain links TRBV27 to TRBJ2-1, with TRBD2 matching over 11 bases. The CDR3 is 16 amino acids. The V gene's germline CDR1 is MNHEY and CDR2 SMNVEV (reference sequence). Unmatched junction bases numbered 6, after V lost 4 bases and J lost 4 bases. CDR3 nucleotide sequence: TGTGCCAGCAGTTCAGCGGGACTAGCGGTGTACAATGAGCAGTTCTTC. As protein: CASSSAGLAVYNEQFF.

The rearrangement joins TRBV2 to TRBJ2-1; D may be TRBD2 (8 bases). Germline values: CDR1 SNHLY, CDR2 FYNNEI. This CDR3 comprises 15 residues. The V end was cut by 2 bases, the J end by 7 bases, with 15 bases between. In DNA, the CDR3 is TGTGCCAGCAGTGAATGGATAGCGGGACAGAATGAGCAGTTCTTC. Protein: CASSEWIAGQNEQFF.

V is TRBV5-1 and J is TRBJ1-1; 10 bases agree with TRBD1. J lost 4 bases, V lost 0 bases, and 6 bases had no gene match. The CDR3 contains 16 residues. CDR1 and CDR2 (germline): SGHRS, YFSETQ. The CDR3 DNA sequence: TGCGCCAGCAGCTTGGGACAGGGGGCTGGGGGCACTGAAGCTTTCTTT. This encodes CASSLGQGAGGTEAFF.

The rearrangement joins TRBV4-3 to TRBJ2-5, with 11 bases matching TRBD2. Germline CDR1 is LGHNA and CDR2 is YSLEER. This CDR3 is built from 16 residues. The trim removed 1 base at V and 3 bases at J, leaving 4 bases unmatched. The CDR3 region is CASSQGSGRVEETQYF. CDR3 sequence (DNA): TGCGCCAGCAGCCAAGGTAGCGGGAGGGTGGAAGAGACCCAGTACTTC.

The CDR3 is CATSDSGSRYNEQFF. The CDR3 bases are TGTGCCACCAGTGATTCCGGGTCTAGATACAATGAGCAGTTCTTC. The V and J genes are TRBV24-1 and TRBJ2-1; D is uncertain. Trimming cost V 2 bases and J 4 bases, with 11 bases left between them. This CDR3 is built from 15 residues. The germline gives CDR1 KGHDR, CDR2 SFDVKD.

This chain links TRBV7-2 with TRBJ1-1; D remains unclear. CDR3 length: 14 residues. Per the germline V gene, CDR1 is SGHTA and CDR2 is FQGNSA. V lost 4 bases to trimming and J lost 5 bases, with 14 bases between them. CDR3 protein: CASSSVLRETEAFF. In nucleotides, the CDR3 is TGTGCCAGCAGCTCAGTTTTGAGGGAGACTGAAGCTTTCTTT.

The chain combines TRBV7-9 with TRBJ1-6, with a possible D match to TRBD1 (6 bases). Per the germline V gene, CDR1 is SEHNR and CDR2 is FQNEAQ (reference sequence). The CDR3 sequence is 14 residues long. Deletions cut 5 bases from V and 14 bases from J, with 19 bases between. CDR3 nucleotide sequence: TGTGCCAGCAGCGCCGGACACGGGCAGGGGACCCTCCACTTT. This translates into CASSAGHGQGTLHF. Full variable domain (outside the CDR3, taken from reference TRBV7-9 and TRBJ1-6): DTGVSQNPRHKITKRGQNVTFRCDPISEHNRLYWYRQTLGQGPEFLTYFQNEAQLEKSRLLSDRFSAERPKGSFSTLEIQRTEQGDSAMYLCASSAGHGQGTLHFGNGTRLTVT.

The rearrangement joins TRBV10-3 to TRBJ2-4; D is perhaps TRBD1 (6 bases). The CDR3 totals 14 residues. Looked up from germline, CDR1 is ENHRY and CDR2 is SYGVKD. Trimming left V 0 bases short and J 4 bases short, with 7 bases between. The CDR3 coding sequence is TGTGCCATCAGTGAGTCCGGACAGAAAAACATTCAGTACTTC. This gives the protein CAISESGQKNIQYF.

This sequence joins TRBV19 and TRBJ2-2; no firm D call. V lost 1 base and J 2 bases, leaving 5 bases between the germline ends. This CDR3 is built from 14 residues. CDR1 is LNHDA and CDR2 is SQIVND in the germline V gene (reference sequence). CDR3 in amino acids: CASSIARNTGELFF. The CDR3 bases are TGTGCCAGTAGTATAGCCAGAAACACCGGGGAGCTGTTTTTT. Based on the CDR3 plus reference TRBV19 and TRBJ2-2, the full variable domain is DGGITQSPKYLFRKEGQNVTLSCEQNLNHDAMYWYRQDPGQGLRLIYYSQIVNDFQKGDIAEGYSVSREKKESFPLTVTSAQKNPTAFYLCASSIARNTGELFFGEGSRLTVL.

The chain links TRBV18 to TRBJ1-2, with 7 bases aligning to TRBD1. The CDR3 extends over 15 amino acids. CDR1 is KGHSH and CDR2 is LQKENI in the germline V gene. V was pared by 3 bases and J by 4 bases, with 8 bases of the junction left unmatched. CDR3 amino acids: CASSPIGTEPYGYTF. CDR3 bases: TGTGCCAGCTCACCCATCGGGACAGAGCCCTATGGCTACACCTTC.

The J gene is TRBJ2-2, the V gene TRBV6-4, with D possibly TRBD2 on 6 matching bases. Germline assignment: CDR1 MRHNA and CDR2 SNTAGT. This CDR3 has 17 amino acids. The germline V and J ends were trimmed by 0 bases and 6 bases, with 17 bases remaining between them. CDR3 nucleotides: TGTGCCAGCAGTGACTCGGGCGGGATCAGAGGTCCCGGGGAGCTGTTTTTT. Protein: CASSDSGGIRGPGELFF.

The gene calls are TRBV19 and TRBJ2-1; 7 positions match TRBD2. V shed 5 bases, J shed 4 bases, and the junction held 11 bases outside the gene matches. The germline V gene has CDR1 LNHDA and CDR2 SQIVND (reference sequence). The CDR3 has 16 amino acids. The CDR3 nucleotides are TGTGCCAGTAGTCCCCCGGGGTTAGCGGGTTACAATGAGCAGTTCTTC. Translation: CASSPPGLAGYNEQFF.

This chain uses TRBV3-1 (or the pseudogene TRBV3-2) with TRBJ2-1; tentative D call: TRBD1 (6 bases). V lost 3 bases and J 0 bases, leaving 9 bases between the germline ends. This CDR3 region has 15 residues. CDR1 and CDR2 (germline): LGHDT, YNNKEL (reference sequence). The chain's CDR3 is CASSHGRGSYNEQFF. The DNA for the CDR3 is TGTGCCAGCAGCCATGGCAGGGGCTCCTACAATGAGCAGTTCTTC.

The chain links TRBV11-1 to TRBJ2-7, with 7 bases identical to TRBD2. The length of the CDR3 is 14 residues. Germline V gives CDR1 SGHAT, CDR2 FQDESV (reference sequence). V dropped 3 bases and J dropped 1; count of bases not matched to a gene: 3. The CDR3 sequence: CASSFTSESYEQYF. CDR3 nucleotides: TGTGCCAGCAGCTTTACTAGCGAATCCTACGAGCAGTACTTC.

The V and J genes are TRBV18 and TRBJ1-1, with TRBD1 matching over 9 bases. CDR3 length equals 18 residues. V gave up 2 bases and J gave up 4 bases; unmatched junction bases: 14. Germline lookup yields CDR1 KGHSH and CDR2 LQKENI. The CDR3 nucleotides read TGTGCCAGCTCACCAGGGACAGGGCGCGTCTCCTTGAGCACTGAAGCTTTCTTT. This gives the protein CASSPGTGRVSLSTEAFF.

This clone was picked up one time. This rearrangement joins TRBV6-1 to TRBJ2-1, with D unresolved. Germline V lookup: CDR1 MNHNS, CDR2 SASEGT. This CDR3 has 16 amino acids. Trimming took 4 bases from V and 4 from J, leaving 17 bases between them. In DNA form, the CDR3 reads TGTGCCAGCAGTGGAAATACCTACTCAATTTACAATGAGCAGTTCTTC. Translation gives CASSGNTYSIYNEQFF.

This clone came up a few times. V usage is TRBV6-5 and J usage is TRBJ1-5; D uncertain. V was pared by 0 bases and J by 0 bases, with 6 bases between. CDR3 length: 15 amino acids. Germline CDR1 MNHEY, CDR2 SVGAGI. CDR3 region: CASSYSPHSNQPQHF. DNA for the CDR3: TGTGCCAGCAGTTACTCGCCACATAGCAATCAGCCCCAGCATTTT.

The chain employs TRBV21-1 and TRBJ1-1; TRBD1, the table's D call, was not compared with the DNA. TRBV21-1 is labeled a pseudogene. CDR3 length equals 17 residues. The CDR3 DNA is TGTGCCAGCAGCAAAAGGGGTTCCAGGGGAAGGTTCGCTGAAGCTTTCTTT. It is translated as CASSKRGSRGRFAEAFF.

A note on this clone: Other DNA sequences of this sample code for an identical CDR3. The chain has TRBV24-1 and TRBJ1-2; 8 bases map to TRBD1. After removal of 4 bases from V and 4 bases from J, the junction contained 4 bases not matched to a gene. This CDR3 contains 14 residues. Germline V CDR1 and CDR2: KGHDR, SFDVKD. The CDR3 nucleotides are TGTGCCACCAGTGACCCAGGGGGCGGCTATGGCTACACCTTC. Its translation: CATSDPGGGYGYTF.

CDR3 loop: CASTRDTNYGYTF. The CDR3 DNA reads TGTGCCAGCACTCGGGACACTAACTATGGCTACACCTTC. The chain uses TRBV25-1 and TRBJ1-2; D is perhaps TRBD1 (6 bases). Between the trimmed V and J ends, which lost 7 bases and 0 bases, there was a span of 9 bases. Germline lookup yields CDR1 MGHDK and CDR2 SYGVNS. This CDR3 has 13 amino acids.